This T cell receptor beta chain was profiled in a study of cytomegalovirus exposure and HLA in healthy donors. For the study at large: Roughly 180 million T cells yielded 100 million to 130 million unique TCR beta sequences, as an earlier analysis found. Study conclusions and caveats: Sequencing had likely introduced a cluster of highly shared sequence variants as an artifact. Researchers reported in a later analysis that a missense DCLRE1C variant was tied to TCR beta V- and J-gene trimming. According to the study, 150 to 200 TCR beta chains were cytomegalovirus-associated.

In its sample, this clone was seen once. The antigen remains undetermined. Vbeta (60) and Jbeta (13) primers were used in the PCR. Only in-frame clones appear in the TCRdb table, and some are missing; sequencing was by immunoSEQ multiplex PCR. The table records approximately 100,000 clones, about 80% of them present only once. The CDR3 is 13 amino acids. In germline, CDR1 is SGHDT, CDR2 YYEEEE. V was clipped by 4 bases and J by 5 bases, with 11 bases between them. The receptor was isolated from a man in his forties in good health and CMV-seronegative. This rearrangement joins TRBV5-6 to TRBJ2-3; a weak D match, TRBD1 (6 bases). The specimen was PBMCs. The CDR3 here is CASSPRTEDTQYF. The CDR3 DNA reads TGTGCCAGCAGCCCCCGGACAGAAGATACGCAGTATTTT.